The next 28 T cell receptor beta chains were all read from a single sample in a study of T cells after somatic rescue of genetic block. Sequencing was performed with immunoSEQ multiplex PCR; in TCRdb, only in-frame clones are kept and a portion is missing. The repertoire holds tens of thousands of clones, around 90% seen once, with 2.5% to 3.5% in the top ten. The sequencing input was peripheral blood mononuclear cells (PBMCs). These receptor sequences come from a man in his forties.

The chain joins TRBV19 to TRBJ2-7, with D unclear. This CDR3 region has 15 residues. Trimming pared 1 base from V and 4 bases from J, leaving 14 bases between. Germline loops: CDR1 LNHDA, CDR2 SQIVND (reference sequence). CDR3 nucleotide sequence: TGTGCCAGTAGTATAGGCTCCTTGTATCCGTACGAGCAGTACTTC. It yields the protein CASSIGSLYPYEQYF.

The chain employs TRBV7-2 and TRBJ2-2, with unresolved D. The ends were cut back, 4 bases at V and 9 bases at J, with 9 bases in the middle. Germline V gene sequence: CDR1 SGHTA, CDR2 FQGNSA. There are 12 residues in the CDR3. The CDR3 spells CASSSQRRELFF. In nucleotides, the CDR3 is TGTGCCAGCAGCTCTCAGCGTCGGGAGCTGTTTTTT.

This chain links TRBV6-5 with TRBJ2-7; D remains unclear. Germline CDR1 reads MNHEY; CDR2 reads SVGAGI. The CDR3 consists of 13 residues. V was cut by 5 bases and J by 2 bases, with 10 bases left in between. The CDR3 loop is CASSGQSPYEQYF. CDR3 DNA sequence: TGTGCCAGCAGTGGCCAAAGTCCCTACGAGCAGTACTTC.

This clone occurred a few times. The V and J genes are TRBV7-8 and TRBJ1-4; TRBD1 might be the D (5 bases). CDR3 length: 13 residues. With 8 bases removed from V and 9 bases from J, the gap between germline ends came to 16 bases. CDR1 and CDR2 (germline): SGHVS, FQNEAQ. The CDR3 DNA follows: TGTGCCAGCGGGGCGAGGACAATGCAAAAACTGTTTTTT. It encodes CASGARTMQKLFF.

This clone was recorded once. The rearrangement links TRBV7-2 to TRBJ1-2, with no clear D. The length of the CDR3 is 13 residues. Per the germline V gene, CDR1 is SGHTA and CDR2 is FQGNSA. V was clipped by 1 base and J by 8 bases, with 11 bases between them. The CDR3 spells CASSLGFSHGYTF. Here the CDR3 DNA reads TGTGCCAGCAGCTTAGGTTTCAGTCACGGCTACACCTTC.

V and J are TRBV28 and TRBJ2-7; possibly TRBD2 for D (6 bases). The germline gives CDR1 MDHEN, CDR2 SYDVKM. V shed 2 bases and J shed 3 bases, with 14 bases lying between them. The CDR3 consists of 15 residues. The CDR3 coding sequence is TGTGCCAGCAGTTTAAAAGAGGAGGGTGGCTACGAGCAGTACTTC. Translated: CASSLKEEGGYEQYF.

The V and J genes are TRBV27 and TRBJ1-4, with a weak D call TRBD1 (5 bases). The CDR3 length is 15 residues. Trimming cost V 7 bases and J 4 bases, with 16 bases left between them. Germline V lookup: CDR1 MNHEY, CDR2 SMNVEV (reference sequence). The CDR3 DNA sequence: TGTGCCAGCACCGCGCGGGGGGGAGATAATGAAAAACTGTTTTTT. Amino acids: CASTARGGDNEKLFF.

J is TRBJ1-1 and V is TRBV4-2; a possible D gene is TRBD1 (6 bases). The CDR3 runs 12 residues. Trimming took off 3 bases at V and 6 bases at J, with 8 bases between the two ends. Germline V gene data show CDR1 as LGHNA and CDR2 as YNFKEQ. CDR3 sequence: CASSQNRAEAFF. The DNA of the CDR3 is TGTGCCAGCAGCCAGAACAGGGCTGAAGCTTTCTTT.

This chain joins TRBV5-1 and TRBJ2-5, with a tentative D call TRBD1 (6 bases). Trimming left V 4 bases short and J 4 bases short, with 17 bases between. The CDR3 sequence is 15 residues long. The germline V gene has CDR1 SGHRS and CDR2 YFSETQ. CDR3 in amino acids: CASSGTTLRGETQYF. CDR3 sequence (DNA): TGCGCCAGCAGCGGGACAACCCTTCGGGGAGAGACCCAGTACTTC.

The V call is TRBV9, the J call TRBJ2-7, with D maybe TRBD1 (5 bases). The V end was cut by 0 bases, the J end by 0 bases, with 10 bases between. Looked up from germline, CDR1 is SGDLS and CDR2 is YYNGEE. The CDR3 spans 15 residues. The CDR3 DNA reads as TGTGCCAGCAGCGTAGGGGCAGGGTACTCCTACGAGCAGTACTTC. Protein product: CASSVGAGYSYEQYF.

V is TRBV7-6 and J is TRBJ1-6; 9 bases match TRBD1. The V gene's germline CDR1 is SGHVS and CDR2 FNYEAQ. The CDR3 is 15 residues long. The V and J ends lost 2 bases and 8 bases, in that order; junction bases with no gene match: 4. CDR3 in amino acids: CASSLQGTGYSPLHF. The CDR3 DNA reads TGTGCCAGCAGCTTACAGGGGACAGGGTATTCACCCCTCCACTTT.

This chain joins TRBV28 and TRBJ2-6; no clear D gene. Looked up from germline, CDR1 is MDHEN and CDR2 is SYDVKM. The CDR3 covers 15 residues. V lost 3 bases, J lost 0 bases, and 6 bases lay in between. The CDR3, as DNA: TGTGCCAGCAGTTTGTACAGCTCTGGGGCCAACGTCCTGACTTTC. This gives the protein CASSLYSSGANVLTF.

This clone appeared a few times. The chain's CDR3 is CASSQGTGGRYEQYF. In DNA, the CDR3 is TGCGCCAGCAGCCAAGGGACGGGAGGGAGGTACGAGCAGTACTTC. The gene calls are TRBV4-3 and TRBJ2-7; 8 nucleotides match TRBD2. Germline CDR1 is LGHNA and CDR2 is YSLEER. The CDR3 length is 15 residues. Trimming took 1 base from V and 4 from J; bases not matched to a gene: 6.

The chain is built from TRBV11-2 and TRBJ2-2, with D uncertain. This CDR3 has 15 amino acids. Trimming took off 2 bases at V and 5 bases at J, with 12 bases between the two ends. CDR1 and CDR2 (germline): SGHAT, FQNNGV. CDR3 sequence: CASSLNPVTTGELFF. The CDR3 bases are TGTGCCAGCAGCTTAAACCCCGTAACGACCGGGGAGCTGTTTTTT.

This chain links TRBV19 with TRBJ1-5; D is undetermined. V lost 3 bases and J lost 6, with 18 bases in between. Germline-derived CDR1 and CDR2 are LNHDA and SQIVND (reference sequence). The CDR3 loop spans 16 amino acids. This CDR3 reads CASSIGERVRGQPQHF. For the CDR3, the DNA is TGTGCCAGTAGTATCGGGGAGAGGGTTCGAGGTCAGCCCCAGCATTTT.

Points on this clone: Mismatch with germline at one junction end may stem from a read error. Written as DNA, the CDR3 is TGTGCCAGCAGTTCTGCCCTGCGGGACCACACATATACGCAGTATTTT. It codes for CASSSALRDHTYTQYF. This sequence joins TRBV7-8 and TRBJ2-3, with a possible D match to TRBD2 (6 bases). The CDR3 has 16 residues. Germline V lookup: CDR1 SGHVS, CDR2 FQNEAQ.

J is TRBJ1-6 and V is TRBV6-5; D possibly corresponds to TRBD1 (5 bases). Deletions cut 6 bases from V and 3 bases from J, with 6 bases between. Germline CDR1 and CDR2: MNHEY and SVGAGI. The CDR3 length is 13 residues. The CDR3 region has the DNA TGTGCCAGCAGGGGGGACTATAATTCACCCCTCCACTTT. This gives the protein CASRGDYNSPLHF.

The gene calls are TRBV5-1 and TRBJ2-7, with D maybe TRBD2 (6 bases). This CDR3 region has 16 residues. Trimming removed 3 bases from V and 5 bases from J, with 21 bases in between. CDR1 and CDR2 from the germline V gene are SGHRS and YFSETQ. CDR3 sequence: CASSSTSTGLINEQYF. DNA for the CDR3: TGCGCCAGCAGCTCCACCTCAACGGGACTTATCAACGAGCAGTACTTC.

The CDR3 region has the DNA TGTGCCAGCAGTGATTTCGACGAGCAGTACTTC. This codes for CASSDFDEQYF. The V call is TRBV6-1, the J call TRBJ2-7; D unresolved. This CDR3 is built from 11 residues. Germline V CDR1 and CDR2: MNHNS, SASEGT. The ends were cut back, 3 bases at V and 5 bases at J, with 5 bases in the middle.

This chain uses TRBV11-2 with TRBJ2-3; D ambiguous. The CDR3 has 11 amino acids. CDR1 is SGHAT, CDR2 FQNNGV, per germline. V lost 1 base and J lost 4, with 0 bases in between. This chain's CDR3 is CASSLADTQYF. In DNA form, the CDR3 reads TGTGCCAGCAGCTTAGCAGATACGCAGTATTTT.

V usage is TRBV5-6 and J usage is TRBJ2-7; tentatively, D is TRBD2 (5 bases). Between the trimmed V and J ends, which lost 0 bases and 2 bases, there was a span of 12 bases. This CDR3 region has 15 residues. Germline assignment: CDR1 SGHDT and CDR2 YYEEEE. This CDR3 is CASSLALRVTYEQYF. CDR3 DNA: TGTGCCAGCAGCTTGGCTTTGCGGGTGACCTACGAGCAGTACTTC. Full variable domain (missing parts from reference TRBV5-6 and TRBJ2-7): DAGVTQSPTHLIKTRGQQVTLRCSPKSGHDTVSWYQQALGQGPQFIFQYYEEEERQRGNFPDRFSGHQFPNYSSELNVNALLLGDSALYLCASSLALRVTYEQYFGPGTRLTVT.

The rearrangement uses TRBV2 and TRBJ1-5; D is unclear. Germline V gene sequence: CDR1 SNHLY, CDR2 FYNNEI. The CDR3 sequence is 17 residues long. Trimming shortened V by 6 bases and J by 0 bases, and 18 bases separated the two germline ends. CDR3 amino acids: CASSPTGLVHSNQPQHF. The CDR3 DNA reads TGTGCCAGCAGCCCAACGGGCCTCGTTCATAGCAATCAGCCCCAGCATTTT.

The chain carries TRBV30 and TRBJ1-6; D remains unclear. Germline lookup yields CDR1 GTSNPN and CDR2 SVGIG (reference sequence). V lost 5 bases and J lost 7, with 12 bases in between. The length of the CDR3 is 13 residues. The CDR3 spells CAWQQQLNSPLHF. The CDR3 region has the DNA TGTGCCTGGCAACAGCAGTTGAATTCACCCCTCCACTTT.

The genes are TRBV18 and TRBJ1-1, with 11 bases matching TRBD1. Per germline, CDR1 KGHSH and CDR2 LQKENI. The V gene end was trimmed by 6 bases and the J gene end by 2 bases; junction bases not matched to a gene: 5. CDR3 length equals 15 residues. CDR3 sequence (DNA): TGTGCCAGCTCGCCGGGACAGGGGGTCAACACTGAAGCTTTCTTT. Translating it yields CASSPGQGVNTEAFF.

In DNA form, the CDR3 reads TGTGCCAGCAGTACCCAGGGGATGGGGGAGCAGTACTTC. Its protein is CASSTQGMGEQYF. The chain employs TRBV6-5 and TRBJ2-7; D possibly corresponds to TRBD1 (6 bases). The CDR3 loop spans 13 amino acids. Germline V gene data show CDR1 as MNHEY and CDR2 as SVGAGI. Trimming cost V 5 bases and J 7 bases, with 15 bases left between them.

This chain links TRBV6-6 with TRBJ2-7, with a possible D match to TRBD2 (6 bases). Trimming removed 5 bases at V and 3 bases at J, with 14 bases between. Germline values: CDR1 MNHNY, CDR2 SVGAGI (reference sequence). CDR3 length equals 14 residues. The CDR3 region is CASSSLDSGYEQYF. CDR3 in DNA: TGTGCCAGCAGTAGCCTGGATAGCGGCTACGAGCAGTACTTC.

The CDR3 protein is CASSKQGQPHTDTQYF. As DNA, the CDR3 is TGTGCCAGCAGCAAGCAAGGGCAGCCCCACACAGATACGCAGTATTTT. The gene calls are TRBV21-1 and TRBJ2-3. TRBV21-1 is annotated as a pseudogene. This CDR3 spans 16 amino acids.

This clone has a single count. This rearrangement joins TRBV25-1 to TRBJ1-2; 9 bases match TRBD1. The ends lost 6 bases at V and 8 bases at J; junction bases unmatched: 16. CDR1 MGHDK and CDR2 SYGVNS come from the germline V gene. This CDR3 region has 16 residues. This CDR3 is CASSQETGGASSGYTF. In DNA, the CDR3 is TGTGCCAGCAGCCAAGAAACAGGGGGCGCTTCGTCCGGCTACACCTTC.